These 11 T cell receptor beta chains were sequenced from one sample in a study of regulatory T cells in long-lasting Graves disease. iRepertoire HTBI primers and Arm-PCR of CDR3 regions built TCR beta libraries. Using its own MiXCR run on the multiplex PCR reads, TCRdb lists one record per CDR3 protein. The sample yields about 440,000 distinct CDR3 sequences, under 15% seen once. Specified time point: newly diagnosed GD, antithyroid drugs for less than 3 months. Researchers made the TCR library from RNA that was extracted from PBMCs. The same data also contributed to another study, on T cells in Graves' hyperthyroidism and ophthalmopathy.

Sequenced material: peripheral blood mononuclear cells (PBMCs), taken at new diagnosis, from a patient treated with antithyroid drugs. The receptors derive from a woman aged 25-40 years with Graves disease.

This clonotype occurred many times. The V and J genes are TRBV7-7 and TRBJ2-1, with 11 bases fitting TRBD2. Germline CDR1 and CDR2: SSHAT and FNYEAQ (reference sequence). CDR3 length: 15 amino acids. J gave up 6 bases and V 4 bases, and 5 bases lay outside the gene matches. Here the CDR3 reads CASSSSLAGGNEQFF. The DNA for the CDR3 is TGTGCCAGCAGCTCCTCGCTAGCGGGAGGCAATGAGCAGTTCTTC.

CDR3 bases: TGTGCCAGCAGCCCTTTTAGGGAGCTGGGCAATGAGCAGTTCTTC. Translated: CASSPFRELGNEQFF. The chain employs TRBV6-1 and TRBJ2-1, with D maybe TRBD2 (5 bases). Trimming took off 6 bases at V and 6 bases at J, with 18 bases between the two ends. The CDR3 has 15 amino acids. In germline, CDR1 is MNHNS, CDR2 SASEGT.

This clonotype was recorded at least ten times. V and J are TRBV6-1 and TRBJ1-6; tentative D call: TRBD1 (6 bases). The germline gives CDR1 MNHNS, CDR2 SASEGT. The CDR3 sequence is 14 residues long. The germline V and J ends were trimmed by 6 bases and 12 bases, with 18 bases remaining between them. This CDR3 is CASRRMGQAIPLHF. The CDR3 DNA follows: TGTGCCAGCAGGAGAATGGGACAAGCCATACCCCTCCACTTT.

This clonotype was seen a few times. The chain combines TRBV20-1 with TRBJ2-6; 7 bases are shared with TRBD2. Germline CDR1 is DFQATT and CDR2 is SNEGSKA (reference sequence). The ends lost 5 bases at V and 2 bases at J; junction bases unmatched: 6. The CDR3 runs 15 residues. CDR3 DNA: TGCAGTGCTCCCCGGGGGGTTCCTGGGGCCAACGTCCTGACTTTC. Translated: CSAPRGVPGANVLTF.

This clonotype came up a few times. The chain links TRBV30 to TRBJ2-5; D might be TRBD1 or TRBD2, each matching 5 bases. From germline, CDR1 is GTSNPN and CDR2 SVGIG (reference sequence). V was shortened by 5 bases and J by 4 bases, with 8 bases between the two germline ends. The CDR3 contains 11 residues. The CDR3 is CAWERGETQYF. DNA of the CDR3: TGTGCCTGGGAGAGGGGAGAGACCCAGTACTTC. Full variable domain (remainder filled in from reference TRBV30 and TRBJ2-5): SQTIHQWPATLVQPVGSPLSLECTVEGTSNPNLYWYRQAAGRGLQLLFYSVGIGQISSEVPQNLSASRPQDRQFILSSKKLLLSDSGFYLCAWERGETQYFGPGTRLLVL.

This clonotype was observed at least ten times. The chain links TRBV3-1 to TRBJ2-1, with 11 bases fitting TRBD2. CDR1 and CDR2 from the germline V gene are LGHDT and YNNKEL (reference sequence). Unmatched junction bases numbered 8, after V lost 1 base and J lost 9 bases. The CDR3 is made up of 16 amino acids. CDR3 region: CASSQGASGRLGEQFF. In DNA, the CDR3 is TGTGCCAGCAGCCAAGGGGCTAGCGGGAGGCTGGGTGAGCAGTTCTTC.

A few counts support this clonotype. The rearrangement links TRBV7-2 to TRBJ1-1; D is undetermined. The V end lost 1 base, the J end lost 7 bases, and 4 bases lay between the germline ends. Germline V CDR1 and CDR2: SGHTA, FQGNSA. This CDR3 contains 11 residues. The CDR3 DNA sequence: TGTGCCAGCAGCTTAGAGCTTGAAGCTTTCTTT. It yields the protein CASSLELEAFF.

This clonotype came up many times. J is TRBJ2-3 and V is TRBV27; 7 bases line up with TRBD2. The CDR3 loop spans 14 amino acids. V gave up 8 bases and J gave up 6 bases; unmatched junction bases: 11. Germline lookup yields CDR1 MNHEY and CDR2 SMNVEV (reference sequence). Written as DNA, the CDR3 is TGTGCCAGCTCGACCCGGGGGGATTTGGATACGCAGTATTTT. Amino acid sequence: CASSTRGDLDTQYF.

This clonotype was recorded many times. The chain recombines TRBV20-1 with TRBJ2-7, with 9 bases aligning to TRBD2. J lost 1 base, V lost 4 bases, and 8 bases had no gene match. This CDR3 is built from 15 residues. Germline V CDR1 and CDR2: DFQATT, SNEGSKA (reference sequence). CDR3 DNA: TGCAGTGCTAAGGACTTTAGCGGGAGTTCCTACGAGCAGTACTTC. Its protein is CSAKDFSGSSYEQYF.

The V and J genes are TRBV9 and TRBJ2-1; TRBD2 agrees at 8 bases. The CDR3 has 16 amino acids. J gave up 6 bases and V 2 bases, and 10 bases lay outside the gene matches. Germline V gene lookup returns CDR1 SGDLS and CDR2 YYNGEE. CDR3: CASSVPGTRGRNEQFF. Here the CDR3 DNA reads TGTGCCAGCAGCGTTCCGGGGACTAGAGGCCGCAATGAGCAGTTCTTC. The whole variable domain, filled in from reference TRBV9 and TRBJ2-1, reads DSGVTQTPKHLITATGQRVTLRCSPRSGDLSVYWYQQSLDQGLQFLIQYYNGEERAKGNILERFSAQQFPDLHSELNLSSLELGDSALYFCASSVPGTRGRNEQFFGPGTRLTVL.

This clonotype has ten or more counts. The gene calls are TRBV4-1 and TRBJ2-5; TRBD1 agrees at 8 bases. The CDR3 sequence is 16 residues long. Trimming took 2 bases from V and 5 from J; bases not matched to a gene: 10. The germline V gene encodes CDR1 MGHRA and CDR2 YSYEKL. Here the CDR3 DNA reads TGCGCCAGCAGCCAATCCCTGCAGGGGGCGTCGGAGACCCAGTACTTC. Residues: CASSQSLQGASETQYF.